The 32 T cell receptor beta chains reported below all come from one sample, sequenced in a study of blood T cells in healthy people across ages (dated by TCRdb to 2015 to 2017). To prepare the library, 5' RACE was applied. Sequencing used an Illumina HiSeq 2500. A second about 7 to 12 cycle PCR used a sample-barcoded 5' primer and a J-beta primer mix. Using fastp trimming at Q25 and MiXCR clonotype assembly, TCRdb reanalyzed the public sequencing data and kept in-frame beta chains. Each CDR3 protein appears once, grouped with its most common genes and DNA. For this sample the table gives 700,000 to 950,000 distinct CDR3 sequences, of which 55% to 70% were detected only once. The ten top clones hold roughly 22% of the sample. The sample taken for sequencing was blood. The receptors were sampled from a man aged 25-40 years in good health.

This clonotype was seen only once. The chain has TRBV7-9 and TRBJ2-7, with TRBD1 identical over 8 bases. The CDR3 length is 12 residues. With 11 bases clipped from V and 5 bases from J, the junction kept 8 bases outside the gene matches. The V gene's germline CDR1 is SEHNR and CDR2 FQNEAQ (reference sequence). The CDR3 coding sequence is TGTGCCTCCGGACAGGGTCTAAACGAGCAGTACTTC. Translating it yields CASGQGLNEQYF.

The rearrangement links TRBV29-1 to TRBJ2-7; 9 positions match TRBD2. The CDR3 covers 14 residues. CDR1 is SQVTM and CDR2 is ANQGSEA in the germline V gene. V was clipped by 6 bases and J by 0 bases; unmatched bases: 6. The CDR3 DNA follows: TGCAGCGTCGAGACTAGCGGCGACTCCTACGAGCAGTACTTC. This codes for CSVETSGDSYEQYF.

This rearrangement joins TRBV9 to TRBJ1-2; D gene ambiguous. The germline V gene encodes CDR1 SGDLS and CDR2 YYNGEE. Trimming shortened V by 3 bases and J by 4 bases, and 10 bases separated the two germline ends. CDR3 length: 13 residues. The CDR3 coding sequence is TGTGCCAGCAGCGCCGAATCAGCCTATGGCTACACCTTC. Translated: CASSAESAYGYTF.

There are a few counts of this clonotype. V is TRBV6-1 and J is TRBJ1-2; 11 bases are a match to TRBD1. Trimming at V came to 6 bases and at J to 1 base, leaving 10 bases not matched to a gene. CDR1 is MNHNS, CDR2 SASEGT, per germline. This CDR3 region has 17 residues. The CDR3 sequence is CASSDPGQGGSNYGYTF. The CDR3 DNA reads TGTGCCAGCAGCGACCCGGGACAGGGGGGCAGTAACTATGGCTACACCTTC.

CDR3 nucleotides: TGTGCCAGCAGCCCCCACGCGGGGAGCTATGGCTACACCTTC. Its protein is CASSPHAGSYGYTF. This chain joins TRBV7-9 and TRBJ1-2; D remains unclear. This CDR3 spans 14 amino acids. Trimming removed 5 bases at V and 4 bases at J, with 14 bases between. CDR1 and CDR2 (germline): SEHNR, FQNEAQ (reference sequence).

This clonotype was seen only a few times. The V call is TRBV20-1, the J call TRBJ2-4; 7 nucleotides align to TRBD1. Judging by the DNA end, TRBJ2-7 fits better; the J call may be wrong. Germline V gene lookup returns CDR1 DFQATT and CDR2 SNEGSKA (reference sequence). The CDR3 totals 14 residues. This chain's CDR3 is CSAVTGTVVYEQYF. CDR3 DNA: TGCAGTGCGGTTACCGGGACAGTTGTCTACGAGCAGTACTTC.

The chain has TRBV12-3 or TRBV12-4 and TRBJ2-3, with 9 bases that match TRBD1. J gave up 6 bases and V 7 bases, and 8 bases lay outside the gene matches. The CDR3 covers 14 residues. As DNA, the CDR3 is TGTGCCAGCAACGCCGGACAGGGGTGGGATACGCAGTATTTT. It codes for CASNAGQGWDTQYF.

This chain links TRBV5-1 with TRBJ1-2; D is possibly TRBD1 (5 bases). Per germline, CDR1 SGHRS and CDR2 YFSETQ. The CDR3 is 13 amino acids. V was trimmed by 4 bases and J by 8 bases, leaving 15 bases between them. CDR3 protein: CASSPTQRGGYTF. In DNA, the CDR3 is TGCGCCAGCAGCCCGACTCAGAGGGGCGGCTACACCTTC.

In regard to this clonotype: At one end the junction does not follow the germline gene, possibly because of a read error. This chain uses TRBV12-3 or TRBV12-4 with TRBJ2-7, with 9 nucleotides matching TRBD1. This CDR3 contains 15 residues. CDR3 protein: CAGSRDRATLGEQYF. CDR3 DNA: TGTGCCGGCAGTCGGGACAGGGCTACTTTGGGGGAGCAGTACTTC.

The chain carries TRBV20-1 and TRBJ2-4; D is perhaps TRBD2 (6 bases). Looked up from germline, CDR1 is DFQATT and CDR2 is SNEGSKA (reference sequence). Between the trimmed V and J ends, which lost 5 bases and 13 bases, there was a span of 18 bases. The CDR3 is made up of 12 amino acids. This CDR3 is CSAAGSWGEQYF. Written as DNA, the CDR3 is TGCAGTGCTGCTGGATCATGGGGGGAGCAGTACTTC.

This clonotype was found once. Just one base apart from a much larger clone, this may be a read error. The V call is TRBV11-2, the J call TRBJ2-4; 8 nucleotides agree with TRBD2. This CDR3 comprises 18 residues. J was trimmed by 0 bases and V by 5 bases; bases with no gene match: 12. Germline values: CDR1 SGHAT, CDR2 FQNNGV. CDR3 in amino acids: CASSRKRAGGLAKNIQYF. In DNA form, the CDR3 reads TGTGCCAGCAGCCGCAAGCGGGCGGGGGGCCTAGCCAAAAACATTCAGTACTTC.

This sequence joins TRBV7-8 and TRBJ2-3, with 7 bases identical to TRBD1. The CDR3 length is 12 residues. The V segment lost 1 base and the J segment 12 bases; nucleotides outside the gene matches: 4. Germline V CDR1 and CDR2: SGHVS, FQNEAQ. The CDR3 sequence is CASSLGTGQQYF. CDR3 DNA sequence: TGTGCCAGCAGCTTAGGGACAGGACAACAGTATTTT.

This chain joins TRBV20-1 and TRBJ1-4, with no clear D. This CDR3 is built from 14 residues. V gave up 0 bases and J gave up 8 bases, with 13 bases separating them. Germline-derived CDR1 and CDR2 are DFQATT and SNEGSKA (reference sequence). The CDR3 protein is CSARDSEGSEKLFF. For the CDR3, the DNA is TGCAGTGCTAGAGATTCCGAAGGGAGCGAAAAACTGTTTTTT.

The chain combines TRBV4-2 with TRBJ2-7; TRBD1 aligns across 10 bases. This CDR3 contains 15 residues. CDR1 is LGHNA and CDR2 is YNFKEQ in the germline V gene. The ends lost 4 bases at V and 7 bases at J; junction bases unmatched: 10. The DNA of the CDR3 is TGTGCCAGCAGCCCGAGGGACAGGGGCGACAATGAGCAGTACTTC. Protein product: CASSPRDRGDNEQYF.

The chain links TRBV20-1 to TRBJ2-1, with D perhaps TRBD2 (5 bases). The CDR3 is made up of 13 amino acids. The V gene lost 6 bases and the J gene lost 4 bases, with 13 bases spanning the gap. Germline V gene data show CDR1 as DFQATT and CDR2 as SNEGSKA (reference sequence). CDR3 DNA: TGCAGTGCAGCCGCAGGACTTTACAATGAGCAGTTCTTC. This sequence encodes CSAAAGLYNEQFF.

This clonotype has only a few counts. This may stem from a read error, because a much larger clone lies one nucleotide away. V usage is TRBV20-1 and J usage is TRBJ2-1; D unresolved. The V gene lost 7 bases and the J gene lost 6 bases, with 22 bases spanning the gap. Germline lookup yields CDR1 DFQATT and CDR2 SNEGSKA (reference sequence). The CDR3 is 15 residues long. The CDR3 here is CSGPTVRPQSNEQFF. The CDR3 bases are TGCAGTGGTCCGACCGTGAGGCCGCAAAGCAATGAGCAGTTCTTC.

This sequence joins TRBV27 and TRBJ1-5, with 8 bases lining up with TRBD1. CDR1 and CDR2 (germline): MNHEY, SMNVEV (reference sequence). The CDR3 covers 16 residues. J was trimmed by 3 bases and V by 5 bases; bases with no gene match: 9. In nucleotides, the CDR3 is TGTGCCAGCAGTCCATTCAGGACAGGGTCCAATCAGCCCCAGCATTTT. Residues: CASSPFRTGSNQPQHF.

The CDR3 DNA reads TGTGCCAGCAGCACCGACAGCTCTGGGGCCAACGTCCTGACTTTC. This sequence encodes CASSTDSSGANVLTF. The V call is TRBV13, the J call TRBJ2-6; D is perhaps TRBD1 (5 bases). This CDR3 comprises 15 residues. The germline V gene has CDR1 PRHDT and CDR2 FYEKMQ (reference sequence). V gave up 5 bases and J gave up 0 bases, with 8 bases separating them.

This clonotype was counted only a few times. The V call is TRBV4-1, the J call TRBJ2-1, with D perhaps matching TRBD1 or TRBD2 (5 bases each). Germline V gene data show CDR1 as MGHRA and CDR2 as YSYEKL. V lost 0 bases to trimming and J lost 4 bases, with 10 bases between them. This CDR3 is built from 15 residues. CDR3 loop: CASSQDPWGYNEQFF. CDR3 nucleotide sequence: TGCGCCAGCAGCCAAGACCCCTGGGGGTACAATGAGCAGTTCTTC.

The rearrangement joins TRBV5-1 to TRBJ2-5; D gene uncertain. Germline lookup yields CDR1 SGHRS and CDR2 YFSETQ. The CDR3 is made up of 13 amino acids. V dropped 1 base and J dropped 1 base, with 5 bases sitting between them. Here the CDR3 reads CASSLRFQETQYF. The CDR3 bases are TGCGCCAGCAGCTTGAGGTTCCAAGAGACCCAGTACTTC.

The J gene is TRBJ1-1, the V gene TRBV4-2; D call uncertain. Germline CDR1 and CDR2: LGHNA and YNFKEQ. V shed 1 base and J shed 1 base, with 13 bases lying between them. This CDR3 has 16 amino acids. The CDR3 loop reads CASSQVDVSTNTEAFF. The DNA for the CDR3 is TGTGCCAGCAGCCAAGTAGACGTATCGACGAACACTGAAGCTTTCTTT.

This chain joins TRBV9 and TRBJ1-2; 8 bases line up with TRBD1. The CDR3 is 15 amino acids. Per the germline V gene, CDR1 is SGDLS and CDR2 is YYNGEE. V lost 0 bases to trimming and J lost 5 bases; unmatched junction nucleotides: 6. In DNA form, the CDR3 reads TGTGCCAGCAGCGTAGCTCGGGACAGGAGTTATGGCTACACCTTC. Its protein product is CASSVARDRSYGYTF.

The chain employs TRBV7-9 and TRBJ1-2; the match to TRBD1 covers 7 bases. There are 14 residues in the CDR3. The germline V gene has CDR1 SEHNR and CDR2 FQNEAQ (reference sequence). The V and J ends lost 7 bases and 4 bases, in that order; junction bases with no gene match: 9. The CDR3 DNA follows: TGTGCCAGCAAATTTGGGACAGAAACCTATGGCTACACCTTC. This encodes CASKFGTETYGYTF.

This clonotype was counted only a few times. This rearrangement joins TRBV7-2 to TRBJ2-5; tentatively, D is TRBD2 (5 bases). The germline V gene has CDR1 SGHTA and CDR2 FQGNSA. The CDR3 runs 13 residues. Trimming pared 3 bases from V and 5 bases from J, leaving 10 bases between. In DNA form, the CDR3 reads TGTGCCAGCAGCTTCTCTAGCTCGGAGACCCAGTACTTC. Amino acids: CASSFSSSETQYF.

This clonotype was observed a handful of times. CDR3 protein: CASSLGDTGPKNIQYF. The CDR3 DNA sequence: TGTGCCAGCAGCTTAGGGGACACGGGACCCAAAAACATTCAGTACTTC. The chain couples TRBV7-2 to TRBJ2-4; perhaps TRBD1 as D (6 bases). The V and J ends lost 1 base and 2 bases respectively, with 12 bases between them. The CDR3 contains 16 residues. CDR1 and CDR2 from the germline V gene are SGHTA and FQGNSA.

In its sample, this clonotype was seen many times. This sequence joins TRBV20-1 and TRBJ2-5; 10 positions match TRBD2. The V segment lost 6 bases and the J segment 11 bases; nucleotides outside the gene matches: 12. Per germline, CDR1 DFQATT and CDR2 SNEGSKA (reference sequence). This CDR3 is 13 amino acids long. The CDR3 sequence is CSAVLTSGSSQYF. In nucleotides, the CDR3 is TGCAGTGCGGTCTTGACTAGCGGGTCCTCGCAGTACTTC.

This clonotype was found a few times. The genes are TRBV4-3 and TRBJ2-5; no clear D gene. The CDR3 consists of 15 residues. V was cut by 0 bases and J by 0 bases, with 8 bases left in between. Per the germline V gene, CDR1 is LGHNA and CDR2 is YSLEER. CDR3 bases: TGCGCCAGCAGCCAAGATGGAGACAACCAAGAGACCCAGTACTTC. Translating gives CASSQDGDNQETQYF.

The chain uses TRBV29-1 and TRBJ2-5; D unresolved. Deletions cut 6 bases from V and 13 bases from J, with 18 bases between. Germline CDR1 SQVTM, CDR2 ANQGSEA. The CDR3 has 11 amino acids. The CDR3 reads CSVEKRTRRYF. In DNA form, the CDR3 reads TGCAGCGTCGAGAAGAGGACCCGTCGGTACTTC.

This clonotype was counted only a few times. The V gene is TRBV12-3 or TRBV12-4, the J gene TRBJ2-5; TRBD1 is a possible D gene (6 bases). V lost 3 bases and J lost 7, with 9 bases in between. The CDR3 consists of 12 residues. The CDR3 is CASSFQGRTQYF. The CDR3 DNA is TGTGCCAGCAGTTTCCAGGGGAGGACCCAGTACTTC.

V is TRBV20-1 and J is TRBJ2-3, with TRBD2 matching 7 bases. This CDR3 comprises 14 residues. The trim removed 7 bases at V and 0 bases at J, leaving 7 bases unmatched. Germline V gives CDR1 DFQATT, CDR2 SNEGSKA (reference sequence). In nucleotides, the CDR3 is TGCAGTGGGGGGGGTACGGTAAGCACAGATACGCAGTATTTT. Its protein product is CSGGGTVSTDTQYF.

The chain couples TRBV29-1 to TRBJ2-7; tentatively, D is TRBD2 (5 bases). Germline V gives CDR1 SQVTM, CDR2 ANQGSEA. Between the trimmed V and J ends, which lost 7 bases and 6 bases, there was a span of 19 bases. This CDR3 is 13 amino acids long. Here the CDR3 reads CSGSTHGVFEQYF. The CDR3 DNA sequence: TGCAGCGGCTCAACTCACGGGGTTTTCGAGCAGTACTTC.

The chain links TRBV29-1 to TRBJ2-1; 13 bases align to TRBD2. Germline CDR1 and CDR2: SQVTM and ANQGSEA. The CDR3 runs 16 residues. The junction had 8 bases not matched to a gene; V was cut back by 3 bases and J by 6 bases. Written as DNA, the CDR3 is TGCAGCGTTGATTGGCCACTAGCGGGAGGGCCCAATGAGCAGTTCTTC. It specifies CSVDWPLAGGPNEQFF.